This T cell receptor (beta chain) is from a study of blood T cells in healthy people across ages. Background on the study: Template-switching capture recovered about one barcoded beta molecule per two T cells.

A sample-barcoded 5' primer and a J-beta primer mix were used in a second PCR of roughly 6 to 11 cycles. One entry per CDR3 protein results from TCRdb running MiXCR on the 5' RACE reads. The data contain some 730,000 distinct CDR3 sequences, 22% of them singletons. Trimming at V came to 4 bases and at J to 11 bases, leaving 5 bases not matched to a gene. This CDR3 region has 12 residues. Germline assignment: CDR1 MNHEY and CDR2 SMNVEV (reference sequence). This clonotype was seen a few times. Its antigen is still unknown. Study-level results: Per-million-T-cell TCR beta diversity fell roughly linearly with age. Underestimates were what the diversity estimates from one million T cells were considered to be. It was the long-lived donors that had more naive CD4+ cells and higher diversity than aged donors.

This clonotype was sampled from a man in his 70s in good health. V usage is TRBV27 and J usage is TRBJ2-1; 7 bases are shared with TRBD1. The material sequenced was blood. CDR3 region: CASSSTGQQQFF. The CDR3 region has the DNA TGTGCCAGCAGTTCAACGGGACAGCAGCAGTTCTTC.